This TCR beta chain was sequenced for a study of T cell repertoires in cytomegalovirus infection. Overall study context: It can be stated that public TCR beta signatures indicated CMV infection as well as a matching HLA type. Study-level results: Summed public TCR beta family frequency identified CMV carriers bearing the relevant HLA. Predominance within the ex vivo response was attributable to HLA-C-restricted CMV-specific TCR beta clonotypes.

TCRdb processed the reads anew with MiXCR; each CDR3 protein has one entry. Here the sample spans about 100,000 distinct CDR3 sequences, 16% being singletons. This clonotype was seen a few times. Its antigen remains unidentified. V was clipped by 4 bases and J by 1 base; unmatched bases: 7. The CDR3 runs to 15 residues. The germline V gene has CDR1 SGHDT and CDR2 YYEEEE. V gene TRBV5-6 combines with J gene TRBJ1-1; 7 positions match TRBD1. Sequencing was performed on PBMCs. The receptor's source is a human donor in good health (CMV status not recorded). Some clones in this sample may be carry-over from other donors' samples. The CDR3 DNA reads TGTGCCAGCAGCCGGGACAGCCCTAAGAACACTGAAGCTTTCTTT. Amino acids: CASSRDSPKNTEAFF.